This TCR beta chain is from a study of post-analysis software for immune sequencing data. Prepared libraries of TCR beta cDNA carried unique molecular identifiers. TCRdb redid the calling of the PCR reads with MiXCR, one entry per CDR3 protein. The data contain roughly 620,000 distinct CDR3 sequences, 44% of them singletons. To note about this clonotype: As yet, its antigen is unknown.

Study-wide points: Same-batch preparations were strongly co-clustered by F measure. A significant reduction in normalized Chao1 diversity was observed in multiple sclerosis patients versus controls.

Material: blood. This sequence originates from a girl aged 10 to 17 with multiple sclerosis.

CDR3 sequence (DNA): TGTGCCAGCAGGACCGGGACAGGGGCTTCCTACGAGCAGTACTTC. Protein product: CASRTGTGASYEQYF. This chain connects TRBV6-2 or TRBV6-3 to TRBJ2-4, with 10 bases fitting TRBD1. The J call could be wrong; TRBJ2-7 is a better fit for the DNA end. The CDR3 length is 15 residues. Per the germline V gene, CDR1 is MNHEY and CDR2 is SVGEGT.